This is a list of T cell receptor beta chains from one sample in a study of blood T cell repertoires in COVID-19. The assay was immunoSEQ multiplex PCR, and TCRdb's table has in-frame clones only and misses some. This sample has about 83,000 clones, with about 76% found just once. Sequencing was carried out using peripheral blood. These receptors were collected from a woman aged 80 or over with active or convalescent COVID-19. CDR3s include the opening cysteine and the closing phenylalanine or tryptophan. Each record gives: J gene, D gene, V gene, CDR3 protein, CDR3 DNA. A D gene is named only where the DNA matches it firmly.

>TRBJ2-7|-|TRBV2
CASSPDKWDEQYF
TGTGCCAGCAGCCCGGACAAATGGGACGAGCAGTACTTC
>TRBJ1-2|-|TRBV5-1
CASSLAGGEYGYTF
TGCGCCAGCAGCTTGGCCGGGGGAGAGTATGGCTACACCTTC
>TRBJ2-5|TRBD1|TRBV7-9
CASSLMTGQGETQYF
TGTGCCAGCAGCTTAATGACGGGACAGGGTGAGACCCAGTACTTC
>TRBJ2-3|-|TRBV18
CASSLRGFSETDTQYF
TGTGCCAGCTCTCTTAGGGGTTTTTCGGAGACAGATACGCAGTATTTT
>TRBJ2-5|TRBD2|TRBV12-5
CASGRTGGRYQETQYF
TGTGCTAGTGGTCGAACGGGGGGGAGGTACCAAGAGACCCAGTACTTC
>TRBJ1-5|TRBD1|TRBV24-1
CATSDLVGRTGGGQPQHF
TGTGCCACCAGTGATTTAGTAGGTCGGACAGGGGGTGGTCAGCCCCAGCATTTT
>TRBJ2-3|TRBD2|TRBV30
CAWSRRGAGDTQYF
TGTGCCTGGAGTAGGCGGGGGGCTGGGGATACGCAGTATTTT
>TRBJ1-1|-|TRBV29-1
CSVWEDTEAFF
TGCAGCGTTTGGGAGGACACTGAAGCTTTCTTT
>TRBJ2-5|-|TRBV18
CASSTRGARETQYF
TGTGCCAGCTCAACCAGGGGGGCACGAGAGACCCAGTACTTC
>TRBJ2-1|TRBD2|TRBV7-2
CASSSTESLAGVYNEQFF
TGTGCCAGCAGCTCCACTGAATCACTAGCGGGGGTCTACAATGAGCAGTTCTTC
>TRBJ1-5|-|TRBV28
CASSKQGGRNQPQHF
TGTGCCAGCAGTAAACAGGGCGGGCGCAATCAGCCCCAGCATTTT
>TRBJ2-3|TRBD1|TRBV5-6
CASSLVGTGVLTDTQYF
TGTGCCAGCAGCTTGGTAGGGACAGGGGTATTGACAGATACGCAGTATTTT
>TRBJ2-2|TRBD1|TRBV10-1
CASSPGTDNTGELFF
TGCGCCAGCAGTCCCGGGACAGATAACACCGGGGAGCTGTTTTTT
>TRBJ2-5|TRBD2|TRBV14
CASSRRLAGETQYF
TGTGCCAGCAGCCGACGACTAGCCGGGGAGACCCAGTACTTC
>TRBJ1-6|-|TRBV6-1
CASSQQPNSPLHF
TGTGCCAGCAGTCAACAGCCCAATTCACCCCTCCACTTT